What follows are 20 T cell receptor beta chains derived from one specimen sequenced in a study of vaccination and CD4 T cells after COVID-19. Once obtained from cultured CD4+ T cells, the DNA was sequenced using the Oncomine TCR Beta short-read assay. TCRdb ran MiXCR on the PCR reads and lists one entry per CDR3 protein. This table has fewer than 15,000 distinct CDR3 sequences, around 47% appearing once. This sample's treatment: roughly ten-day PBMC culture with coronavirus spike peptide pools or control peptides (ViraFEST assay). Their antigens remain unidentified. Material: CD4+ T cells from blood, cultured in vitro. The receptors shown here come from a human donor who had recovered from COVID-19.

The chain has TRBV7-3 and TRBJ2-1; D uncertain. Germline V gene lookup returns CDR1 SGHTA and CDR2 FQGTGA. CDR3 length equals 16 residues. Trimming pared 4 bases from V and 7 bases from J, leaving 20 bases between. The CDR3 loop reads CASSSNSPVLGNEQFF. Written as DNA, the CDR3 is TGTGCCAGCAGCTCGAACTCACCGGTCCTGGGAAATGAGCAGTTCTTC.

The gene calls are TRBV12-3 or TRBV12-4 and TRBJ2-2; possibly TRBD2 for D (6 bases). Trimming pared 3 bases from V and 5 bases from J, leaving 13 bases between. The CDR3 runs to 15 residues. The CDR3 protein is CASSLAGRLTGELFF. The CDR3 DNA reads as TGTGCCAGCAGTTTGGCGGGGAGGTTGACCGGGGAGCTGTTTTTT.

By share, this clonotype ranks as medium-sized. This chain links TRBV5-8 with TRBJ2-1; D may be TRBD1 or TRBD2 (5 bases each). CDR1 is SGHTS, CDR2 YDEGEE, per germline. The V end was cut by 4 bases, the J end by 0 bases, with 11 bases between. The CDR3 is 15 residues long. CDR3 in amino acids: CASSVGESSYNEQFF. In nucleotides, the CDR3 is TGTGCCAGCAGCGTAGGGGAGAGCTCCTACAATGAGCAGTTCTTC.

The V and J genes are TRBV6-2 or TRBV6-3 and TRBJ1-5, with TRBD1 identical over 8 bases. Germline CDR1 is MNHEY and CDR2 is SVGEGT. V trimming: 6 bases; J trimming: 7 bases; junction bases outside the gene matches: 14. The CDR3 contains 16 residues. The CDR3 bases are TGTGCCAGCAGCCGTACCCGGACAGGGTTTGACCAGCCCCAGCATTTT. Amino acids: CASSRTRTGFDQPQHF.

The gene calls are TRBV6-1 and TRBJ1-1; 8 positions match TRBD1. CDR1 and CDR2 from the germline V gene are MNHNS and SASEGT. The CDR3 covers 15 residues. The trim removed 8 bases at V and 1 base at J, leaving 9 bases unmatched. DNA of the CDR3: TGTGCCAGCGGACAGGGCCCCGTAGGGAACACTGAAGCTTTCTTT. It translates to CASGQGPVGNTEAFF.

This clonotype was seen more than once but under ten times. The chain joins TRBV10-3 to TRBJ2-1; D is undetermined. V shed 9 bases and J shed 7 bases, with 10 bases lying between them. Germline V CDR1 and CDR2: ENHRY, SYGVKD. The CDR3 contains 11 residues. The CDR3 DNA reads TGTGCCATTGAATGGAGAAATGAGCAGTTCTTC. It is translated as CAIEWRNEQFF.

In this sample, this clonotype turned up once. The chain carries TRBV28 and TRBJ1-1; D is unclear. The germline V gene has CDR1 MDHEN and CDR2 SYDVKM. The germline V and J ends were trimmed by 4 bases and 10 bases, with 13 bases remaining between them. The CDR3 sequence is 12 residues long. CDR3 DNA: TGTGCCAGCAGTTCTAAGTTTTTCGGAGCTTTCTTT. The encoded protein is CASSSKFFGAFF. The variable domain in full, with the rest retrieved from reference TRBV28 and TRBJ1-1, is DVKVTQSSRYLVKRTGEKVFLECVQDMDHENMFWYRQDPGLGLRLIYFSYDVKMKEKGDIPEGYSVSREKKERFSLILESASTNQTSMYLCASSSKFFGAFFGQGTRLTVV.

DNA for the CDR3: TGCAGTGCTAGAGAGGGGACAGGCGGGGAGCAGTACTTC. Translating it yields CSAREGTGGEQYF. The rearrangement joins TRBV20-1 to TRBJ2-7, with 8 positions matching TRBD1. V lost 0 bases to trimming and J lost 7 bases; unmatched junction nucleotides: 5. Germline lookup yields CDR1 DFQATT and CDR2 SNEGSKA (reference sequence). The length of the CDR3 is 13 residues.

By frequency in the sample, this clonotype is large. The chain links TRBV2 to TRBJ2-5; 14 bases fit TRBD2. V lost 5 bases and J lost 4; bases outside the gene matches: 15. There are 19 residues in the CDR3. Germline V gene sequence: CDR1 SNHLY, CDR2 FYNNEI. The CDR3 sequence is CASSLTPGLAGGGPETQYF. The DNA of the CDR3 is TGTGCCAGCAGTCTCACACCCGGACTAGCGGGGGGCGGTCCAGAGACCCAGTACTTC.

The chain combines TRBV19 with TRBJ2-2; TRBD2 matches 8 bases. Trimming took 7 bases from V and 0 from J; bases not matched to a gene: 1. CDR1 is LNHDA, CDR2 SQIVND, per germline (reference sequence). The CDR3 totals 14 residues. The DNA for the CDR3 is TGTGCCAGTACTAGCGGGTCGAACACCGGGGAGCTGTTTTTT. Amino acid sequence: CASTSGSNTGELFF.

To note about this clonotype: A read error may produce the germline difference seen at one junction end. This chain joins TRBV2 and TRBJ1-6, with TRBD1 matching 8 bases. Per germline, CDR1 SNHLY and CDR2 FYNNEI. This CDR3 has 15 residues. The CDR3 sequence: CASREGTGYNSPLHF. For the CDR3, the DNA is TGTGCCAGCAGAGAAGGGACAGGCTATAATTCACCCCTCCACTTT. Complete variable domain (other parts from reference TRBV2 and TRBJ1-6): EPEVTQTPSHQVTQMGQEVILRCVPISNHLYFYWYRQILGQKVEFLVSFYNNEISEKSEIFDDQFSVERPDGSNFTLKIRSTKLEDSAMYFCASREGTGYNSPLHFGNGTRLTVT.

The gene calls are TRBV18 and TRBJ1-1; D is unclear. Germline CDR1 is KGHSH and CDR2 is LQKENI. The V end lost 4 bases, the J end lost 3 bases, and 12 bases lay between the germline ends. The CDR3 totals 14 residues. DNA of the CDR3: TGTGCCAGCTCACTCTTGGACCGATACACTGAAGCTTTCTTT. Translation: CASSLLDRYTEAFF.

This clonotype was counted only a few times. The gene calls are TRBV20-1 and TRBJ1-5, with TRBD1 as a possible D gene (5 bases). The germline V gene has CDR1 DFQATT and CDR2 SNEGSKA (reference sequence). V gave up 6 bases and J gave up 1 base, with 13 bases separating them. This CDR3 has 14 amino acids. The DNA for the CDR3 is TGCAGTGCCAGGGACCGTTTGAGCAATCAGCCCCAGCATTTT. It specifies CSARDRLSNQPQHF.

This clonotype occurred a few times. The V call is TRBV7-8, the J call TRBJ2-5; 9 positions agree with TRBD1. The V segment lost 5 bases and the J segment 4 bases; nucleotides outside the gene matches: 17. CDR1 and CDR2 from the germline V gene are SGHVS and FQNEAQ. This CDR3 is built from 18 residues. In DNA form, the CDR3 reads TGTGCCAGCAGCCCAGGGACAGGGAGGGGGTTACAAGGAGAGACCCAGTACTTC. It encodes CASSPGTGRGLQGETQYF.

V gene TRBV30 combines with J gene TRBJ2-2, with D perhaps assigned TRBD1 or TRBD2 (5 bases each). Trimming removed 3 bases from V and 0 bases from J, with 11 bases in between. Germline V CDR1 and CDR2: GTSNPN, SVGIG (reference sequence). The CDR3 contains 15 residues. The CDR3 sequence: CAWSKLGANTGELFF. The DNA of the CDR3 is TGTGCCTGGAGCAAGTTGGGGGCGAACACCGGGGAGCTGTTTTTT.

For this clonotype: A junction end diverges from the germline sequence, so it may reflect a read error. The CDR3 DNA reads as TGTGCCAGCAGAGAAGTGGGCAGGGGGTTAGCCAAAAACATTCAGTACTTC. As protein: CASREVGRGLAKNIQYF. The chain couples TRBV6-1 to TRBJ2-4, with 7 bases identical to TRBD1. CDR1 is MNHNS and CDR2 is SASEGT in the germline V gene. The CDR3 runs 17 residues.

This chain connects TRBV6-2 or TRBV6-3 to TRBJ2-1, with D possibly TRBD1 on 5 matching bases. The CDR3 extends over 13 amino acids. Germline V gene data show CDR1 as MNHEY and CDR2 as SVGEGT. The V end lost 2 bases, the J end lost 7 bases, and 9 bases lay between the germline ends. CDR3 sequence reads: CASSYSRVNEQFF. The CDR3 nucleotides are TGTGCCAGCAGTTACAGCAGGGTGAATGAGCAGTTCTTC.

The CDR3 protein is CASSSQTSGAYAEKLFF. CDR3 sequence (DNA): TGTGCCAGCAGTTCCCAAACTTCGGGGGCATACGCTGAAAAACTGTTTTTT. This chain connects TRBV28 to TRBJ1-4; possibly TRBD1 for D (6 bases). The V end lost 4 bases, the J end lost 7 bases, and 22 bases lay between the germline ends. This CDR3 is built from 17 residues. Germline V lookup: CDR1 MDHEN, CDR2 SYDVKM. Supplemented by reference TRBV28 and TRBJ1-4, the full variable domain reads DVKVTQSSRYLVKRTGEKVFLECVQDMDHENMFWYRQDPGLGLRLIYFSYDVKMKEKGDIPEGYSVSREKKERFSLILESASTNQTSMYLCASSSQTSGAYAEKLFFGSGTQLSVL.

This clonotype occurred a few times. V and J are TRBV10-1 and TRBJ2-3, with D perhaps TRBD2 (6 bases). Germline V gene data show CDR1 as WNHNN and CDR2 as SYGVQD (reference sequence). V lost 1 base to trimming and J lost 0 bases, with 8 bases between them. This CDR3 has 15 amino acids. Here the CDR3 DNA reads TGCGCCAGCAGTGAGTGGACTACTAGCACAGATACGCAGTATTTT. It translates to CASSEWTTSTDTQYF.

The gene calls are TRBV20-1 and TRBJ2-1, with 12 nucleotides matching TRBD1. Germline trimming cut 7 bases from V and 8 bases from J; bases unmatched to any gene: 21. The V gene's germline CDR1 is DFQATT and CDR2 SNEGSKA (reference sequence). The CDR3 is 18 residues long. The CDR3 nucleotides are TGCAGTGTCATGGGACAGGGGGCTATTAGCGGGAGGAGGCATGAGCAGTTCTTC. Its protein is CSVMGQGAISGRRHEQFF.